This T cell receptor beta chain was identified during a study of Graves' ophthalmopathy and Graves' hyperthyroidism. The TCR beta CDR3 regions underwent amplification from RNA transcripts. Following a first-round RT-PCR that used HTBI primers, a second-round multiplex PCR was carried out. Via MiXCR, TCRdb re-called the multiplex PCR reads, giving one row per CDR3 protein. The profile shows approximately 700,000 distinct CDR3 sequences, 40% of them singletons. Looked up from germline, CDR1 is SEHNR and CDR2 is FQNEAQ (reference sequence). CDR3 size: 17 residues. A word on this clonotype: The junction departs from the called germline gene at one end, perhaps through a read error.

Input material: peripheral blood. The sequence came from an adult man with Graves' ophthalmopathy. The chain uses TRBV7-9 and TRBJ2-7, with TRBD1 as a possible D gene (5 bases). The CDR3 spells CASSQDLPRVYSYEQYF. The DNA of the CDR3 is TGCGCCAGCAGCCAAGATCTCCCCAGGGTATACTCCTACGAGCAGTACTTC.